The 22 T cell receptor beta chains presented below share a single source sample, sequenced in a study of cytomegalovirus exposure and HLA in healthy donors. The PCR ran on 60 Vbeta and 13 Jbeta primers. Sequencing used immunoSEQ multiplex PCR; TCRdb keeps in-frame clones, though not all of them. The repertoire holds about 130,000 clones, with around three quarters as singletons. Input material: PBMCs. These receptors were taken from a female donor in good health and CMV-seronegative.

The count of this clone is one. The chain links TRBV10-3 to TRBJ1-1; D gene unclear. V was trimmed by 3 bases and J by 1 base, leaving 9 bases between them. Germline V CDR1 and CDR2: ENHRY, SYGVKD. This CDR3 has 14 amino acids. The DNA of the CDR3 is TGTGCCATCAGTGATAAGCTCCCGAACACTGAAGCTTTCTTT. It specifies CAISDKLPNTEAFF.

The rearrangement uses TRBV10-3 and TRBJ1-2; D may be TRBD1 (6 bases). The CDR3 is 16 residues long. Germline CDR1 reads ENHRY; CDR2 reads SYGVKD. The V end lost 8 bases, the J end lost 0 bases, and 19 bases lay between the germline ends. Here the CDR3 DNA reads TGTGCCATCTCCCGCGCGAACAGGGAATCTAACTATGGCTACACCTTC. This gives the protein CAISRANRESNYGYTF.

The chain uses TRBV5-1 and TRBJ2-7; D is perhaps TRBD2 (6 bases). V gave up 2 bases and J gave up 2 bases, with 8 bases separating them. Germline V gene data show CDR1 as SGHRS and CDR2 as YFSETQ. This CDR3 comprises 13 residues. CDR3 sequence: CASSLGGTYEQYF. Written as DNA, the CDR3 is TGCGCCAGCAGCTTAGGAGGGACCTACGAGCAGTACTTC.

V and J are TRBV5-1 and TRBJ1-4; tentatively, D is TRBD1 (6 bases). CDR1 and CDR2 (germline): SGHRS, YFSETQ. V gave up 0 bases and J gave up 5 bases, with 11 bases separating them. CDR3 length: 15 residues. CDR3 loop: CASSLETGPNEKLFF. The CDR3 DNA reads TGCGCCAGCAGCTTGGAAACAGGGCCAAATGAAAAACTGTTTTTT.

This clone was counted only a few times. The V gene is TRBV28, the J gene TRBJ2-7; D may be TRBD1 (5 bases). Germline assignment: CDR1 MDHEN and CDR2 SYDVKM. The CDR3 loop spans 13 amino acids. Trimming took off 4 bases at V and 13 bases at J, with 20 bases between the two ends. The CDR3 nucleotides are TGTGCCAGCAGTTACCTTGGGGCCTTAATTAGCTACTTC. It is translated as CASSYLGALISYF. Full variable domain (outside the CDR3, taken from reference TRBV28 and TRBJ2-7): DVKVTQSSRYLVKRTGEKVFLECVQDMDHENMFWYRQDPGLGLRLIYFSYDVKMKEKGDIPEGYSVSREKKERFSLILESASTNQTSMYLCASSYLGALISYFGPGTRLTVT.

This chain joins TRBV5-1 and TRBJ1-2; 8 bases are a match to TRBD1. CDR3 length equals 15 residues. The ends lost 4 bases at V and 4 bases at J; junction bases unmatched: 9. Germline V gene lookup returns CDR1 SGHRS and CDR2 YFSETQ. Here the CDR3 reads CASSPFGTGGYGYTF. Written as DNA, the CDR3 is TGCGCCAGCAGCCCATTCGGGACAGGAGGCTATGGCTACACCTTC.

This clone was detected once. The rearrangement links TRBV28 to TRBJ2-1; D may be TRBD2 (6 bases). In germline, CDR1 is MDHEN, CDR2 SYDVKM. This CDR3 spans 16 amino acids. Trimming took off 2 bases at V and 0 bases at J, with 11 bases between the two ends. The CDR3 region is CASSLLDGSSYNEQFF. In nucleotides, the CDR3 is TGTGCCAGCAGTTTACTCGACGGGAGCTCCTACAATGAGCAGTTCTTC.

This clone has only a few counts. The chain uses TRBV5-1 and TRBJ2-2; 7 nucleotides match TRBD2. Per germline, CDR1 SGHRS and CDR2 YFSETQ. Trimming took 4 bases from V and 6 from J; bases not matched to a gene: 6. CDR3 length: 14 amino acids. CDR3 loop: CASSAGLSPGELFF. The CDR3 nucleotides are TGCGCCAGCAGCGCGGGACTATCCCCCGGGGAGCTGTTTTTT.

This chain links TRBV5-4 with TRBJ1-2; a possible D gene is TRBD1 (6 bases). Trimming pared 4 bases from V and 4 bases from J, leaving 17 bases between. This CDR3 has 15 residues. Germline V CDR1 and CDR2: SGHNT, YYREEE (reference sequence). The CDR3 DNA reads TGTGCCAGCAGCCCCGGACAGCTTCAAATCTATGGCTACACCTTC. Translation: CASSPGQLQIYGYTF.

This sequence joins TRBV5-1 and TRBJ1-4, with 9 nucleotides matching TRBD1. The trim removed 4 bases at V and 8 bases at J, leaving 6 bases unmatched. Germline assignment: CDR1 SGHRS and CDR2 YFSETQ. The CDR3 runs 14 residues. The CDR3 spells CASSRQGVDEKLFF. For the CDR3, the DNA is TGCGCCAGCAGCAGACAGGGGGTTGACGAAAAACTGTTTTTT.

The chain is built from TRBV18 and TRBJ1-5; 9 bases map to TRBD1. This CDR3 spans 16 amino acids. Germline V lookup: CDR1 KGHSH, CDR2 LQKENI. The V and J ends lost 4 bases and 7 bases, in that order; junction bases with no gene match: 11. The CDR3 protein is CASSLTQGAIGQPQHF. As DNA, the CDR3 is TGTGCCAGCTCACTCACACAGGGGGCGATTGGCCAGCCCCAGCATTTT.

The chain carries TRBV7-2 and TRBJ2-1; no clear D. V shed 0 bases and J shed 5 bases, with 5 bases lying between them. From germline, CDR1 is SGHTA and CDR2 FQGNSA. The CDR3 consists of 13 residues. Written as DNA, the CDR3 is TGTGCCAGCAGCTTAGCTCTACACAATGAGCAGTTCTTC. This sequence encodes CASSLALHNEQFF. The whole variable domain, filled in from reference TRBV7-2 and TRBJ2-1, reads GAGVSQSPSNKVTEKGKDVELRCDPISGHTALYWYRQSLGQGLEFLIYFQGNSAPDKSGLPSDRFSAERTGGSVSTLTIQRTQQEDSAVYLCASSLALHNEQFFGPGTRLTVL.

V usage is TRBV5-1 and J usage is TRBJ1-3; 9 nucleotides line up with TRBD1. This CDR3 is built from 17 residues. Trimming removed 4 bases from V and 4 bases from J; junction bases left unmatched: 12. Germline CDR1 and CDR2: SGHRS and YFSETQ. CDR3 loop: CASSASMPGQGGNTIYF. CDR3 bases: TGCGCCAGCAGCGCCTCTATGCCGGGACAGGGCGGAAACACCATATATTTT.

Here the CDR3 DNA reads TGTGCCAGCTCACCAGATGGGGGGGAAACTGAAGCTTTCTTT. Protein product: CASSPDGGETEAFF. V and J are TRBV18 and TRBJ1-1; D is perhaps TRBD1 (5 bases). The germline CDR1 and CDR2 sequences are KGHSH and LQKENI. Trimming stripped 2 bases from V and 5 bases from J, with 12 bases between. This CDR3 has 14 residues.

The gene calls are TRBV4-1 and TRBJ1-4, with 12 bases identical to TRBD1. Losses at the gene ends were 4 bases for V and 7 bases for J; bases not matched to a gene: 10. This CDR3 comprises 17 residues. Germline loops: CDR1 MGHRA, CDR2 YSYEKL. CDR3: CASSPGTGGRMREKLFF. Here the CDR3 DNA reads TGCGCCAGCAGCCCTGGGACAGGGGGCAGGATGCGTGAAAAACTGTTTTTT.

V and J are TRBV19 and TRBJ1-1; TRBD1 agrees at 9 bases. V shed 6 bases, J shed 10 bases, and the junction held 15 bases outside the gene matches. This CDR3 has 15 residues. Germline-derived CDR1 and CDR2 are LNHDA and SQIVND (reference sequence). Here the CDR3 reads CASRVDRGKIGRAFF. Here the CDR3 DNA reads TGTGCCAGTAGGGTCGACAGGGGGAAAATTGGAAGAGCTTTCTTT.

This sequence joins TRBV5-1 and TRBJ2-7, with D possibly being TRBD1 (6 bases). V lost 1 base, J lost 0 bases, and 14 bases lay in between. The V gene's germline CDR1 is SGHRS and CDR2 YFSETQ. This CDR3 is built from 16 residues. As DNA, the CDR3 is TGCGCCAGCAGCTTGTCCCCAGGGGTGGGCTCCTACGAGCAGTACTTC. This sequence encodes CASSLSPGVGSYEQYF.

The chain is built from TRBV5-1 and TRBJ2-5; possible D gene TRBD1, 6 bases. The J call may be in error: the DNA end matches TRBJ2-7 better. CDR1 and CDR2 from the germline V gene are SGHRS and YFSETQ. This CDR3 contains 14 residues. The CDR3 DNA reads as TGCGCCAGCAGATGGGACACAGGGATCAACGAGCAGTACTTC. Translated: CASRWDTGINEQYF.

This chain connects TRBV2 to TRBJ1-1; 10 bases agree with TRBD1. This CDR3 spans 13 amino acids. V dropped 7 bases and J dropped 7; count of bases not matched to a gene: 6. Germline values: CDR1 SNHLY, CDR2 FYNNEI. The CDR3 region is CASIRQGANEAFF. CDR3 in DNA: TGTGCCAGCATCAGACAGGGGGCAAATGAAGCTTTCTTT.

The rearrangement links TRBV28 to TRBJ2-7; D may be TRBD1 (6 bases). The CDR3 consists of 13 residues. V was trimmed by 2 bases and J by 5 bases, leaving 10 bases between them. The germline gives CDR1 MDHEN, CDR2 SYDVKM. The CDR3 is CASSLTGSHEQYF. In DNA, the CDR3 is TGTGCCAGCAGTTTAACAGGGAGCCACGAGCAGTACTTC.

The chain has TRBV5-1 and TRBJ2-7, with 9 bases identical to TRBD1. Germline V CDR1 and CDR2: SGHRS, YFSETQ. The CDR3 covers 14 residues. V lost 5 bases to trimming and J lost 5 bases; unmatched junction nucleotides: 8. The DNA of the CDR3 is TGCGCCAGCAGGGCCGGGACAGGGCGGGACGAGCAGTACTTC. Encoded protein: CASRAGTGRDEQYF. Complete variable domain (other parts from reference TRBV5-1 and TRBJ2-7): KAGVTQTPRYLIKTRGQQVTLSCSPISGHRSVSWYQQTPGQGLQFLFEYFSETQRNKGNFPGRFSGRQFSNSRSEMNVSTLELGDSALYLCASRAGTGRDEQYFGPGTRLTVT.

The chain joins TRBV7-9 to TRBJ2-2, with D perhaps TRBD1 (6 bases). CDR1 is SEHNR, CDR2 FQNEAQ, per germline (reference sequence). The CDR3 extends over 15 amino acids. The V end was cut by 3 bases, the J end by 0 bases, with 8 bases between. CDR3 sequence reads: CASSFRGTNTGELFF. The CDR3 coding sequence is TGTGCCAGCAGCTTTAGGGGGACGAACACCGGGGAGCTGTTTTTT. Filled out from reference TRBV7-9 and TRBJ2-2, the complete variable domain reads DTGVSQNPRHKITKRGQNVTFRCDPISEHNRLYWYRQTLGQGPEFLTYFQNEAQLEKSRLLSDRFSAERPKGSFSTLEIQRTEQGDSAMYLCASSFRGTNTGELFFGEGSRLTVL.